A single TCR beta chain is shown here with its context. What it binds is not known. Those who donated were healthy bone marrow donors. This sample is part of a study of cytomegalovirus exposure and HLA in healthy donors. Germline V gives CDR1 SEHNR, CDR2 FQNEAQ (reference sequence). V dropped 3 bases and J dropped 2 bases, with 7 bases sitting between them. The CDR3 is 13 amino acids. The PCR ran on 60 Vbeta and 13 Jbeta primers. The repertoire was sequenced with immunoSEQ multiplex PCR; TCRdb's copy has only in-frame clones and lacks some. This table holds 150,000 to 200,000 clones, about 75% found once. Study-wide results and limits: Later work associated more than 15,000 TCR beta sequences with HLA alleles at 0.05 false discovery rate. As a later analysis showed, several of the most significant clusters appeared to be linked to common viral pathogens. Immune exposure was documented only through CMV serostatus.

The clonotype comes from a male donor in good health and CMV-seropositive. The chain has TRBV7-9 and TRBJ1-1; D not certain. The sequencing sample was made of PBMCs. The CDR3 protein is CASSFSLNTEAFF. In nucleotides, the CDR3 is TGTGCCAGCAGCTTCAGTCTCAACACTGAAGCTTTCTTT.